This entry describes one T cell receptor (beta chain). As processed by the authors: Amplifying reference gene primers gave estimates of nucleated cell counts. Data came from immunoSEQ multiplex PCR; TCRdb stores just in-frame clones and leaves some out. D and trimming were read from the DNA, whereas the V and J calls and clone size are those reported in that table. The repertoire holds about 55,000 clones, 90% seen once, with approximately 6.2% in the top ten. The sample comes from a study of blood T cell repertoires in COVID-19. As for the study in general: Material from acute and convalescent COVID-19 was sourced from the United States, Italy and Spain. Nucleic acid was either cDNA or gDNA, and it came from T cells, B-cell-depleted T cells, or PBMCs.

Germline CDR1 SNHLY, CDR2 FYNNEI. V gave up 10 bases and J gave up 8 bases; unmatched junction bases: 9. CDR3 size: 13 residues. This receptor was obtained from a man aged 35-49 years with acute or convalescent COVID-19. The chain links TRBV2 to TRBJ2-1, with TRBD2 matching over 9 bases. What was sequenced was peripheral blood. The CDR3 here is CATQREAYDEQFF. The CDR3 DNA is TGTGCCACCCAGCGGGAGGCGTACGATGAGCAGTTCTTC.